The 21 T cell receptor beta chains below were found in one sample sequenced in a study of cytomegalovirus exposure and HLA in healthy donors. 13 Jbeta primers and 60 Vbeta primers were used for the PCR. Here immunoSEQ multiplex PCR was the method, and the copy in TCRdb shows in-frame clones only, minus some. Among around 55,000 clones listed, roughly 74% were seen once. The sequenced sample was PBMCs. Receptor source: a middle-aged man in good health and CMV-seropositive.

The chain links TRBV9 to TRBJ2-5; TRBD1 is a possible D gene (5 bases). The CDR3 is 15 residues long. With 0 bases removed from V and 5 bases from J, the gap between germline ends came to 14 bases. Germline V gene sequence: CDR1 SGDLS, CDR2 YYNGEE. The CDR3 DNA is TGTGCCAGCAGCGTAGGGACCAGGGATAGGGAGACCCAGTACTTC. It specifies CASSVGTRDRETQYF.

The V call is TRBV7-8, the J call TRBJ2-7; D uncertain. V lost 0 bases and J lost 1, with 10 bases in between. The CDR3 is 15 residues long. Germline V gene lookup returns CDR1 SGHVS and CDR2 FQNEAQ. For the CDR3, the DNA is TGTGCCAGCAGCTTAGCTGGTGGCAGGTCCTACGAGCAGTACTTC. It is translated as CASSLAGGRSYEQYF.

V usage is TRBV29-1 and J usage is TRBJ2-7; D not resolved. Germline-derived CDR1 and CDR2 are SQVTM and ANQGSEA. The V gene lost 3 bases and the J gene lost 3 bases, with 15 bases spanning the gap. The CDR3 is 14 residues long. In DNA form, the CDR3 reads TGCAGCGTTGACGAAGCCCCCGTCTTCTACGAGCAGTACTTC. As protein: CSVDEAPVFYEQYF.

The chain recombines TRBV6-5 with TRBJ1-2, with D possibly TRBD1 on 5 matching bases. CDR3 length equals 13 residues. Germline V gene lookup returns CDR1 MNHEY and CDR2 SVGAGI. V was trimmed by 10 bases and J by 4 bases, leaving 16 bases between them. For the CDR3, the DNA is TGTGCCACAAGTTGGGCCCAGGGCTATGGCTACACCTTC. Translated, it gives CATSWAQGYGYTF.

This clone appeared a single time. The chain couples TRBV4-2 to TRBJ2-7; 7 nucleotides agree with TRBD1. The CDR3 extends over 12 amino acids. The V segment lost 1 base and the J segment 12 bases; nucleotides outside the gene matches: 6. Germline V gives CDR1 LGHNA, CDR2 YNFKEQ. DNA of the CDR3: TGTGCCAGCAGCCAAGGGCAGGGGGTAACGTACTTC. Translating it yields CASSQGQGVTYF.

This chain connects TRBV21-1 to TRBJ1-5; TRBD1 is the table's D call, not checked against the DNA. TRBV21-1 is labeled a pseudogene. The CDR3 spans 12 residues. In DNA form, the CDR3 reads TGTGCCAGCAGCGGACAGGGGCAGCCCCAGCATTTT. Protein: CASSGQGQPQHF.

The chain is built from TRBV5-1 and TRBJ2-6; D remains unclear. The CDR3 contains 15 residues. The ends were cut back, 1 base at V and 6 bases at J, with 11 bases in the middle. The V gene's germline CDR1 is SGHRS and CDR2 YFSETQ. CDR3 in DNA: TGCGCCAGCAGCTTGTTCGTGCGACAGGCCAACGTCCTGACTTTC. Its translation: CASSLFVRQANVLTF.

This sequence joins TRBV13 and TRBJ2-5; weak D call: TRBD2 (5 bases). The CDR3 runs to 13 residues. Germline values: CDR1 PRHDT, CDR2 FYEKMQ (reference sequence). The V end lost 7 bases, the J end lost 5 bases, and 14 bases lay between the germline ends. The CDR3 nucleotides read TGTGCCAGCAAGGTCGGGGTCGGGGAGACCCAGTACTTC. It is translated as CASKVGVGETQYF.

The chain links TRBV7-9 to TRBJ2-4; maybe TRBD1 (6 bases). The germline V gene has CDR1 SEHNR and CDR2 FQNEAQ (reference sequence). The CDR3 is made up of 16 amino acids. V dropped 4 bases and J dropped 2 bases, with 15 bases sitting between them. CDR3: CASSSTGILSKNIQYF. Here the CDR3 DNA reads TGTGCCAGCAGCTCTACAGGGATATTGTCCAAAAACATTCAGTACTTC.

The chain joins TRBV7-9 to TRBJ1-1, with D unclear. The germline CDR1 and CDR2 sequences are SEHNR and FQNEAQ (reference sequence). There are 14 residues in the CDR3. Between the trimmed V and J ends, which lost 5 bases and 4 bases, there was a span of 14 bases. In DNA, the CDR3 is TGTGCCAGCAGCCTACCTCCCGGCGGCACTGAAGCTTTCTTT. This translates into CASSLPPGGTEAFF.

The chain couples TRBV5-1 to TRBJ2-2; D is perhaps TRBD2 (5 bases). Germline lookup yields CDR1 SGHRS and CDR2 YFSETQ. The ends were cut back, 3 bases at V and 3 bases at J, with 15 bases in the middle. This CDR3 has 16 amino acids. The CDR3 loop is CASSWAERWDTGELFF. CDR3 DNA: TGCGCCAGCAGCTGGGCTGAGCGGTGGGACACCGGGGAGCTGTTTTTT.

The CDR3 bases are TGTGCCAGTAGTAGGTCAGGGATCGCTGAAGCTTTCTTT. Translating gives CASSRSGIAEAFF. V gene TRBV19 combines with J gene TRBJ1-1, with TRBD1 as a possible D gene (5 bases). Trimming shortened V by 4 bases and J by 6 bases, and 12 bases separated the two germline ends. CDR3 length: 13 amino acids. CDR1 is LNHDA, CDR2 SQIVND, per germline (reference sequence).

V gene TRBV30 combines with J gene TRBJ2-5; 8 bases match TRBD2. Germline V CDR1 and CDR2: GTSNPN, SVGIG (reference sequence). The CDR3 spans 13 residues. With V trimmed by 5 bases and J by 5 bases, 7 bases remained unmatched. The CDR3 sequence is CAWSNGGEETQYF. The CDR3, as DNA: TGTGCCTGGTCAAACGGGGGGGAGGAGACCCAGTACTTC.

V gene TRBV27 combines with J gene TRBJ2-3; D is ambiguous. With 4 bases removed from V and 8 bases from J, the gap between germline ends came to 16 bases. CDR1 and CDR2 from the germline V gene are MNHEY and SMNVEV (reference sequence). The CDR3 spans 14 residues. CDR3 sequence reads: CASSSILVQITQYF. In DNA, the CDR3 is TGTGCCAGCAGTTCAATTCTAGTACAAATTACGCAGTATTTT.

This chain links TRBV5-1 with TRBJ1-4; 7 positions match TRBD1. The CDR3 is made up of 18 amino acids. V gave up 4 bases and J gave up 0 bases; unmatched junction bases: 12. Germline V gene sequence: CDR1 SGHRS, CDR2 YFSETQ. The CDR3, as DNA: TGCGCCAGCAGCCAAGGACAGGCCCTAGGGGCAACTAATGAAAAACTGTTTTTT. Encoded protein: CASSQGQALGATNEKLFF. Full variable domain (outside the CDR3, taken from reference TRBV5-1 and TRBJ1-4): KAGVTQTPRYLIKTRGQQVTLSCSPISGHRSVSWYQQTPGQGLQFLFEYFSETQRNKGNFPGRFSGRQFSNSRSEMNVSTLELGDSALYLCASSQGQALGATNEKLFFGSGTQLSVL.

This sequence joins TRBV5-5 and TRBJ1-1; maybe TRBD1 (6 bases). V was clipped by 3 bases and J by 0 bases, with 15 bases between them. Per germline, CDR1 SGHKS and CDR2 YYEKEE (reference sequence). The CDR3 has 16 amino acids. DNA of the CDR3: TGTGCCAGCAGCTCGGATAAGGGGGTCATGAACACTGAAGCTTTCTTT. It translates to CASSSDKGVMNTEAFF.

This clone was counted between two and nine times. The chain carries TRBV6-5 and TRBJ1-2; 11 bases align to TRBD1. With 6 bases clipped from V and 8 bases from J, the junction kept 8 bases outside the gene matches. The germline CDR1 and CDR2 sequences are MNHEY and SVGAGI. The CDR3 has 14 residues. Here the CDR3 reads CASSTDRGPRGYTF. The CDR3 nucleotides read TGTGCCAGCAGCACGGACAGGGGGCCTCGCGGCTACACCTTC.

The gene calls are TRBV29-1 and TRBJ1-1; unclear D gene. The CDR3 is 14 residues long. Trimming left V 4 bases short and J 0 bases short, with 12 bases between. Germline V gives CDR1 SQVTM, CDR2 ANQGSEA. CDR3 sequence reads: CSVAERGMNTEAFF. The CDR3 DNA reads TGCAGCGTTGCCGAGAGAGGGATGAACACTGAAGCTTTCTTT.

V is TRBV27 and J is TRBJ2-3, with TRBD2 identical over 9 bases. After removal of 5 bases from V and 4 bases from J, the junction contained 7 bases not matched to a gene. Germline CDR1 and CDR2: MNHEY and SMNVEV (reference sequence). The CDR3 has 15 residues. The CDR3 sequence is CASSLVTSGSDTQYF. As DNA, the CDR3 is TGTGCCAGCAGTCTTGTGACTAGCGGCTCAGATACGCAGTATTTT.

The chain combines TRBV9 with TRBJ2-7; 9 nucleotides match TRBD2. Trimming removed 3 bases from V and 3 bases from J; junction bases left unmatched: 1. The CDR3 is 13 residues long. The V gene's germline CDR1 is SGDLS and CDR2 YYNGEE. Here the CDR3 reads CASSGAGGYEQYF. For the CDR3, the DNA is TGTGCCAGCAGCGGAGCGGGGGGCTACGAGCAGTACTTC. The entire variable domain, with the rest obtained from reference TRBV9 and TRBJ2-7, is as follows: DSGVTQTPKHLITATGQRVTLRCSPRSGDLSVYWYQQSLDQGLQFLIQYYNGEERAKGNILERFSAQQFPDLHSELNLSSLELGDSALYFCASSGAGGYEQYFGPGTRLTVT.

V gene TRBV2 combines with J gene TRBJ1-3; tentatively, D is TRBD1 (6 bases). The CDR3 spans 13 residues. Trimming left V 8 bases short and J 3 bases short, with 11 bases between. Germline values: CDR1 SNHLY, CDR2 FYNNEI. The CDR3 protein is CASAGQLGNTIYF. The CDR3 coding sequence is TGTGCCAGCGCTGGACAGCTTGGAAACACCATATATTTT.